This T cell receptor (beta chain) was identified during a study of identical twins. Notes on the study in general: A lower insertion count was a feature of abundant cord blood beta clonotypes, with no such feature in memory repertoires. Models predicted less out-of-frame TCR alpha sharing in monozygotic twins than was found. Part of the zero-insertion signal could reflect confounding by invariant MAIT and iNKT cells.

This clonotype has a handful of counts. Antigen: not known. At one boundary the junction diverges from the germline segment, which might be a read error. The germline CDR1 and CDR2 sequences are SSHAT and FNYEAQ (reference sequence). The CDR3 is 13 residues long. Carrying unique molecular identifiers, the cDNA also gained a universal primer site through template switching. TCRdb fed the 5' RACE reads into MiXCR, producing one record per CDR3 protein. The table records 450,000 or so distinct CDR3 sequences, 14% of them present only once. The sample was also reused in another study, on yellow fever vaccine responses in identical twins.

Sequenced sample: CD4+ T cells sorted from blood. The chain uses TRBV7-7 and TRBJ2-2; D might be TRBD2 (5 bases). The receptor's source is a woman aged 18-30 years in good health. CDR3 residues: CASSLIATGELFF. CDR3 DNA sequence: TGTGCTAGCAGCTTAATAGCGACCGGGGAGCTGTTTTTT.